This T cell receptor beta chain emerged from a study of blood T cells in healthy people across ages. Using a J-beta primer mix together with a sample-barcoded 5' primer, a second PCR was run for about 7 to 12 cycles. A single record per CDR3 protein comes from TCRdb applying MiXCR to the 5' RACE reads. The data contain about 1,000,000 distinct CDR3 sequences, 35% to 55% of them singletons. Of note for this clonotype: Its antigen is as yet unknown.

Study outcomes and limitations: Since the PBMCs were unsorted, naive and antigen-experienced cells could not be conclusively compared. As naive T cell percentage varied, TCR beta diversity correlated strongly with it. It was the long-lived donors that had more naive CD4+ cells and higher diversity than aged donors.

The sequence was collected from a woman aged 55-70 years in good health. The material sequenced was blood.

CDR3 sequence (DNA): TGCAGTGCACGCACCGGACTAGCGGAAGCTACAGATACGCAGTATTTT. This sequence encodes CSARTGLAEATDTQYF. The chain employs TRBV20-1 and TRBJ2-3; 10 bases are shared with TRBD2. CDR1 is DFQATT and CDR2 is SNEGSKA in the germline V gene (reference sequence). The length of the CDR3 is 16 residues. The ends lost 6 bases at V and 3 bases at J; junction bases unmatched: 12.